These 29 T cell receptor beta chains originate from one sample sequenced in a study of T cell changes during pregnancy in multiple sclerosis. Measured with immunoSEQ multiplex PCR; TCRdb has only the in-frame clones, and not every one. In the table there are 85,000 to 120,000 clones, 85% to 95% of which are singletons. The specimen comprised peripheral blood, sampled after pregnancy. Every receptor here comes from a female donor with multiple sclerosis, enrolled in a pregnancy study.

CDR3 sequence: CASSLVTEETQYF. DNA of the CDR3: TGTGCCAGCAGCTTAGTTACAGAAGAGACCCAGTACTTC. The chain combines TRBV7-2 with TRBJ2-5; D unresolved. Germline lookup yields CDR1 SGHTA and CDR2 FQGNSA. CDR3 length: 13 residues. V lost 1 base, J lost 3 bases, and 6 bases lay in between.

This clone was seen just once. The rearrangement joins TRBV5-4 to TRBJ1-2; D call uncertain. Trimming left V 0 bases short and J 5 bases short, with 17 bases between. This CDR3 has 16 amino acids. Germline V gene data show CDR1 as SGHNT and CDR2 as YYREEE (reference sequence). The CDR3: CASSLAHVSVPYGYTF. In DNA form, the CDR3 reads TGTGCCAGCAGCTTGGCCCATGTTTCAGTCCCTTATGGCTACACCTTC.

This chain joins TRBV5-1 and TRBJ2-1; 7 bases align to TRBD2. Per germline, CDR1 SGHRS and CDR2 YFSETQ. The CDR3 runs to 14 residues. J gave up 7 bases and V 2 bases, and 6 bases lay outside the gene matches. CDR3 nucleotides: TGCGCCAGCAGCTTAGTAAGCGGGACGAATGAGCAGTTCTTC. This translates into CASSLVSGTNEQFF.

This chain connects TRBV5-1 to TRBJ2-1; TRBD1 agrees at 11 bases. Trimming at V came to 3 bases and at J to 3 bases, leaving 2 bases not matched to a gene. Per germline, CDR1 SGHRS and CDR2 YFSETQ. This CDR3 is built from 15 residues. DNA for the CDR3: TGCGCCAGCAGCTCCGGGACAGGGGGCTACAATGAGCAGTTCTTC. It specifies CASSSGTGGYNEQFF.

This chain links TRBV11-2 with TRBJ2-7; 9 nucleotides agree with TRBD1. Germline V lookup: CDR1 SGHAT, CDR2 FQNNGV. Unmatched junction bases numbered 5, after V lost 3 bases and J lost 5 bases. The CDR3 spans 14 residues. CDR3 DNA sequence: TGTGCCAGCAGCTTCCGGGACAGGGCCCACGAGCAGTACTTC. Amino acids: CASSFRDRAHEQYF.

The chain has TRBV2 and TRBJ2-1, with a possible D match to TRBD1 (6 bases). V was pared by 2 bases and J by 2 bases, with 19 bases between. The length of the CDR3 is 18 residues. Per germline, CDR1 SNHLY and CDR2 FYNNEI. The CDR3 is CASSEPPQGHGAYNEQFF. Written as DNA, the CDR3 is TGTGCCAGCAGTGAACCACCGCAGGGGCATGGGGCCTACAATGAGCAGTTCTTC. The full variable domain, its missing parts supplied by reference TRBV2 and TRBJ2-1, is EPEVTQTPSHQVTQMGQEVILRCVPISNHLYFYWYRQILGQKVEFLVSFYNNEISEKSEIFDDQFSVERPDGSNFTLKIRSTKLEDSAMYFCASSEPPQGHGAYNEQFFGPGTRLTVL.

The J gene is TRBJ1-3, the V gene TRBV5-4; D perhaps matches TRBD1 (5 bases). Between the trimmed V and J ends, which lost 1 base and 4 bases, there was a span of 9 bases. CDR3 length equals 14 residues. The germline V gene has CDR1 SGHNT and CDR2 YYREEE (reference sequence). The CDR3 protein is CASSLLGVGNTIYF. CDR3 DNA: TGTGCCAGCAGCTTGCTAGGGGTCGGAAACACCATATATTTT. The full variable domain, rest sourced from reference TRBV5-4 and TRBJ1-3, is ETGVTQSPTHLIKTRGQQVTLRCSSQSGHNTVSWYQQALGQGPQFIFQYYREEENGRGNFPPRFSGLQFPNYSSELNVNALELDDSALYLCASSLLGVGNTIYFGEGSWLTVV.

This rearrangement joins TRBV5-6 to TRBJ2-5, with a weak D call TRBD1 (5 bases). This CDR3 is built from 13 residues. V was trimmed by 0 bases and J by 5 bases, leaving 8 bases between them. The germline gives CDR1 SGHDT, CDR2 YYEEEE. The CDR3 here is CASSLAGYETQYF. In DNA form, the CDR3 reads TGTGCCAGCAGCTTGGCAGGGTATGAGACCCAGTACTTC.

The chain links TRBV27 to TRBJ2-2, with D perhaps matching TRBD1 (5 bases). Trimming cost V 6 bases and J 0 bases, with 8 bases left between them. The germline V gene encodes CDR1 MNHEY and CDR2 SMNVEV (reference sequence). This CDR3 is 14 amino acids long. In nucleotides, the CDR3 is TGTGCCAGCAGGGGGCCAACGAACACCGGGGAGCTGTTTTTT. It codes for CASRGPTNTGELFF.

CDR3 bases: TGTGCCAGCAGCTTGGAGGCGGTGGCGAACACTGAAGCTTTCTTT. This encodes CASSLEAVANTEAFF. The rearrangement uses TRBV5-4 and TRBJ1-1; D unclear. V lost 0 bases, J lost 1 base, and 10 bases lay in between. The V gene's germline CDR1 is SGHNT and CDR2 YYREEE (reference sequence). This CDR3 region has 15 residues.

V and J are TRBV6-5 and TRBJ1-2, with D possibly matching TRBD1 (6 bases). The CDR3 is made up of 14 amino acids. Germline CDR1 is MNHEY and CDR2 is SVGAGI. The V end lost 8 bases, the J end lost 2 bases, and 15 bases lay between the germline ends. The CDR3 is CASGGPGHNYGYTF. The CDR3 bases are TGTGCCAGCGGGGGACCGGGACACAACTATGGCTACACCTTC.

The J gene is TRBJ2-3, the V gene TRBV6-5; D possibly corresponds to TRBD1 (5 bases). Germline CDR1 is MNHEY and CDR2 is SVGAGI. Trimming removed 5 bases from V and 0 bases from J, with 9 bases in between. CDR3 length equals 14 residues. For the CDR3, the DNA is TGTGCCAGCAGTGACAGATGGAGCACAGATACGCAGTATTTT. It is translated as CASSDRWSTDTQYF.

This rearrangement joins TRBV9 to TRBJ2-2; 11 bases align to TRBD2. CDR1 is SGDLS and CDR2 is YYNGEE in the germline V gene. V dropped 0 bases and J dropped 5; count of bases not matched to a gene: 6. The CDR3 is 17 amino acids. CDR3 residues: CASSVGALAGVTGELFF. The CDR3 region has the DNA TGTGCCAGCAGCGTAGGGGCACTAGCGGGAGTTACCGGGGAGCTGTTTTTT.

The chain uses TRBV30 and TRBJ1-5; possibly TRBD1 for D (5 bases). Trimming removed 2 bases from V and 6 bases from J, with 14 bases in between. Germline V gene sequence: CDR1 GTSNPN, CDR2 SVGIG (reference sequence). This CDR3 spans 14 amino acids. The CDR3 sequence is CAWSTQGGSQPQHF. In DNA form, the CDR3 reads TGTGCCTGGAGTACCCAGGGAGGGAGTCAGCCCCAGCATTTT. Together with reference TRBV30 and TRBJ1-5, the CDR3 gives the full variable domain: SQTIHQWPATLVQPVGSPLSLECTVEGTSNPNLYWYRQAAGRGLQLLFYSVGIGQISSEVPQNLSASRPQDRQFILSSKKLLLSDSGFYLCAWSTQGGSQPQHFGDGTRLSIL.

V gene TRBV2 combines with J gene TRBJ2-3; D not certain. Trimming took 4 bases from V and 1 from J, leaving 9 bases between them. The CDR3 length is 14 residues. Germline CDR1 SNHLY, CDR2 FYNNEI. CDR3: CASSAGVRTDTQYF. CDR3 nucleotides: TGTGCCAGCAGTGCAGGTGTCCGCACAGATACGCAGTATTTT.

This clone was picked up a small number of times. The J gene is TRBJ2-5, the V gene TRBV7-2; D is undetermined. Per germline, CDR1 SGHTA and CDR2 FQGNSA. CDR3 length: 12 amino acids. V dropped 5 bases and J dropped 7 bases, with 11 bases sitting between them. The chain's CDR3 is CASSPPHGTQYF. CDR3 nucleotides: TGTGCCAGCAGCCCTCCCCACGGGACCCAGTACTTC.

V gene TRBV7-9 combines with J gene TRBJ2-1, with 11 bases lining up with TRBD1. Germline assignment: CDR1 SEHNR and CDR2 FQNEAQ (reference sequence). V was clipped by 3 bases and J by 6 bases; unmatched bases: 4. The CDR3 length is 15 residues. CDR3 in amino acids: CASSFFGTGGNEQFF. The CDR3 nucleotides read TGTGCCAGCAGCTTCTTCGGGACAGGGGGCAATGAGCAGTTCTTC.

The gene calls are TRBV5-4 and TRBJ2-7; 8 bases match TRBD2. Germline CDR1 is SGHNT and CDR2 is YYREEE (reference sequence). This CDR3 comprises 15 residues. Trimming cost V 0 bases and J 4 bases; bases outside gene matches: 6. CDR3 protein: CASSLEAGAIYEQYF. As DNA, the CDR3 is TGTGCCAGCAGCTTGGAAGCGGGAGCGATTTACGAGCAGTACTTC.

This CDR3 reads CAISEFLAGEVGELFF. CDR3 sequence (DNA): TGTGCCATCAGTGAGTTTCTAGCGGGAGAAGTCGGGGAGCTGTTTTTT. The chain employs TRBV10-3 and TRBJ2-2; the match to TRBD2 covers 10 bases. The CDR3 runs 16 residues. Trimming took 1 base from V and 7 from J; bases not matched to a gene: 6. From germline, CDR1 is ENHRY and CDR2 SYGVKD.

The rearrangement joins TRBV30 to TRBJ1-2, with TRBD1 as a possible D gene (5 bases). The CDR3 has 13 residues. Trimming removed 1 base at V and 5 bases at J, with 11 bases between. Germline lookup yields CDR1 GTSNPN and CDR2 SVGIG (reference sequence). The CDR3 loop is CAWSELTVYGYTF. In nucleotides, the CDR3 is TGTGCCTGGAGTGAATTGACAGTTTATGGCTACACCTTC.

CDR3 in amino acids: CASSLRGSNTEAFF. DNA of the CDR3: TGTGCCAGCAGTCTCAGGGGCTCGAACACTGAAGCTTTCTTT. The chain employs TRBV27 and TRBJ1-1; D might be TRBD1 (6 bases). This CDR3 comprises 14 residues. Trimming stripped 5 bases from V and 1 base from J, with 11 bases between. The germline CDR1 and CDR2 sequences are MNHEY and SMNVEV (reference sequence).

The chain employs TRBV4-2 and TRBJ1-3, with a weak D call TRBD1 (5 bases). CDR1 and CDR2 (germline): LGHNA, YNFKEQ. The CDR3 spans 16 residues. Between the trimmed V and J ends, which lost 3 bases and 2 bases, there was a span of 14 bases. CDR3 bases: TGTGCCAGCAGCCAGGAGGGCAGGGCCCCTGGAAACACCATATATTTT. This codes for CASSQEGRAPGNTIYF.

The chain is built from TRBV11-2 and TRBJ2-5, with 7 bases lining up with TRBD1. The germline V gene encodes CDR1 SGHAT and CDR2 FQNNGV. CDR3 length: 14 residues. The ends lost 3 bases at V and 3 bases at J; junction bases unmatched: 4. CDR3 loop: CASSFNRGKETQYF. CDR3 nucleotide sequence: TGTGCCAGCAGCTTCAACAGGGGAAAAGAGACCCAGTACTTC.

The chain is built from TRBV28 and TRBJ1-2; 8 bases line up with TRBD1. This CDR3 contains 17 residues. Germline loops: CDR1 MDHEN, CDR2 SYDVKM. V was clipped by 6 bases and J by 4 bases; unmatched bases: 16. CDR3 residues: CASSDPPSRGRGYGYTF. CDR3 DNA: TGTGCCAGCAGCGACCCTCCCTCCAGGGGGCGCGGCTATGGCTACACCTTC.

The V gene is TRBV5-1, the J gene TRBJ2-5; tentative D call: TRBD1 (6 bases). Per the germline V gene, CDR1 is SGHRS and CDR2 is YFSETQ. The CDR3 contains 15 residues. V dropped 0 bases and J dropped 5 bases, with 14 bases sitting between them. The CDR3 coding sequence is TGCGCCAGCAGCTTGGGGGACAAACGAGGGGAGACCCAGTACTTC. This sequence encodes CASSLGDKRGETQYF.

The chain uses TRBV28 and TRBJ1-4, with D perhaps TRBD1 (5 bases). The V and J ends lost 5 bases and 7 bases respectively, with 14 bases between them. CDR3 length: 14 amino acids. Germline V gene sequence: CDR1 MDHEN, CDR2 SYDVKM. The CDR3 DNA reads as TGTGCCAGCAGTACCCTCCGGGGGAGTGAAAAACTGTTTTTT. Its translation is CASSTLRGSEKLFF.

For this clone: This sample includes further DNA sequences coding for the same CDR3. The V call is TRBV14, the J call TRBJ1-1; 8 bases are a match to TRBD1. The junction had 2 bases not matched to a gene; V was cut back by 2 bases and J by 0 bases. Germline CDR1 is SGHDN and CDR2 is FVKESK. This CDR3 region has 15 residues. CDR3 in amino acids: CASSQLDRVNTEAFF. DNA of the CDR3: TGTGCCAGCAGCCAACTGGACAGGGTGAACACTGAAGCTTTCTTT.

The chain's CDR3 is CASSSPLGARGYTF. CDR3 DNA: TGTGCCAGCAGTTCCCCCTTGGGGGCTCGAGGCTACACCTTC. This chain links TRBV28 with TRBJ1-2; possible D gene TRBD1, 6 bases. There are 14 residues in the CDR3. Germline loops: CDR1 MDHEN, CDR2 SYDVKM. Deletions cut 4 bases from V and 8 bases from J, with 17 bases between.

The rearrangement joins TRBV13 to TRBJ2-7, with 8 bases aligning to TRBD1. Germline CDR1 PRHDT, CDR2 FYEKMQ (reference sequence). Trimming removed 3 bases from V and 2 bases from J; junction bases left unmatched: 6. This CDR3 is 15 amino acids long. The CDR3 DNA reads as TGTGCCAGCAGCTTGGCTGGACAGGGAGCCTACGAGCAGTACTTC. It codes for CASSLAGQGAYEQYF.